Below, one T cell receptor (beta chain) is given with its context. An end of the junction does not agree with germline; a read error may underlie this. The entry originates in a study of blood T cell repertoires in COVID-19. Across the whole study: The United States, Italy and Spain provided the acute and convalescent COVID-19 samples. PBMCs, B-cell-depleted T cells, or T cells provided the cDNA or gDNA that made up the material.

In the original processing: It was from reference gene primer amplification that nucleated cell counts were estimated. The assay was immunoSEQ multiplex PCR, and TCRdb's table has in-frame clones only and misses some. V, J and clone size are taken as reported in that table, and D and trimming were inferred from the DNA itself. The repertoire includes about 400,000 clones, 85% to 90% of them detected once, and 4% to 5.5% sits in the top ten. This clonotype was obtained from a woman in her 30s with acute or convalescent COVID-19. The specimen was peripheral blood.

CDR3 DNA: TGTGCCAGCAGCGTAGGAGGAACTGATGAAAAACTGTTTTTT. Its translation is CASSVGGTDEKLFF. V usage is TRBV9 and J usage is TRBJ1-4; D ambiguous. Per germline, CDR1 SGDLS and CDR2 YYNGEE. The CDR3 extends over 14 amino acids.